These T cell receptor beta chains were read from a single sample in a study of CD8 T cell repertoires and HIV-1 epitope variants. The method was immunoSEQ multiplex PCR; TCRdb's version includes in-frame clones alone and lacks a portion of them. This sample has 5,000 to 6,500 clones, with more than 60% found just once. These receptors have no identified antigens. The specimen sequenced was cultured CD8+ T cells derived from PBMCs. These receptors were obtained from a male donor with HIV. CDR3s leave out the opening cysteine and the closing phenylalanine or tryptophan. Fields, in order: V gene, J gene, CDR3 protein.

v_gene: TRBV11-2; j_gene: TRBJ2-1; CDR3aa: ASSSAGGREQF
v_gene: TRBV2; j_gene: TRBJ2-2; CDR3aa: ASKSTYANTGELF
v_gene: TRBV7-9; j_gene: TRBJ2-7; CDR3aa: ASSPRGVLDEQY
v_gene: TRBV19; j_gene: TRBJ2-1; CDR3aa: ASSEVGFNEQF
v_gene: TRBV9; j_gene: TRBJ2-3; CDR3aa: ASSEEGGWTGSVTDTQY
v_gene: TRBV19; j_gene: TRBJ2-3; CDR3aa: ASSPGWAVSSTDTQY
v_gene: TRBV27; j_gene: TRBJ2-3; CDR3aa: ASSLGGGADTDTQY
v_gene: TRBV6-5; j_gene: TRBJ2-2; CDR3aa: ASSAQGGTGELF
v_gene: TRBV2; j_gene: TRBJ1-6; CDR3aa: ASSEGRNSPLH
v_gene: TRBV25-1; j_gene: TRBJ2-7; CDR3aa: ASISRTGGYEQY
v_gene: TRBV7-8; j_gene: TRBJ2-2; CDR3aa: ASRRDSNTGELF
v_gene: TRBV27; j_gene: TRBJ2-7; CDR3aa: ASSFSNAYEQY
v_gene: TRBV5-4; j_gene: TRBJ2-7; CDR3aa: ASSLASYEQY
v_gene: TRBV7-9; j_gene: TRBJ2-3; CDR3aa: ASSSLTGEHPDTQY
v_gene: TRBV7-2; j_gene: TRBJ1-1; CDR3aa: ASSLDATGYTEAF
v_gene: TRBV10-1; j_gene: TRBJ2-1; CDR3aa: ASSEGGTHNEQF
v_gene: TRBV28; j_gene: TRBJ1-1; CDR3aa: AIRGGTEAF
v_gene: TRBV11-2; j_gene: TRBJ2-1; CDR3aa: ASSFSDFNEQF
v_gene: TRBV9; j_gene: TRBJ2-7; CDR3aa: ASGPSGRTEQY
v_gene: TRBV6-7; j_gene: TRBJ2-7; CDR3aa: ASKECIHTYEQY
v_gene: TRBV5-6; j_gene: TRBJ2-7; CDR3aa: ASSWSENMVYEQY
v_gene: TRBV28; j_gene: TRBJ2-7; CDR3aa: ASSPISTSGSSYEQY
v_gene: TRBV28; j_gene: TRBJ1-5; CDR3aa: ASSLISENQPQH